The subject of this entry is one TCR beta chain. What it binds is unknown. Libraries were prepared by immunoSEQ multiplex PCR; TCRdb keeps only in-frame clonotypes and omits some of them. The profile shows about 40,000 clones, 60% to 85% of them singletons. The sample is drawn from a study of PD-1 blockade in classical Hodgkin lymphoma. Study results and limitations: Complete responders matched newly diagnosed patients in baseline diversity. Exclusion applied to patients who initiated nivolumab less than 1 year following ASCT. Newly diagnosed patients reportedly trailed healthy donors in baseline TCR diversity.

V was pared by 1 base and J by 3 bases, with 12 bases between. Germline assignment: CDR1 LGHNA and CDR2 YNFKEQ. The CDR3 totals 15 residues. Each patient relapsed following autologous stem cell transplantation, and prior brentuximab vedotin exposure differed. The material sequenced was peripheral blood mononuclear cells (PBMCs), taken at baseline. The sequence came from a human donor with classical Hodgkin lymphoma. This chain joins TRBV4-2 and TRBJ1-1; the D gene is possibly TRBD1 (6 bases). The DNA for the CDR3 is TGTGCCAGCAGCCAAGGTCGGGGGGGCTACACTGAAGCTTTCTTT. Its protein product is CASSQGRGGYTEAFF.